The following is a T cell receptor delta chain sequence with its context. A single base separates this from a much larger clone, so it may be a read error. At the DNA level, this CDR3 is encoded by other sequences in the same sample as well. This CDR3 has 16 amino acids. V lost 0 bases and J lost 5; bases outside the gene matches: 10. CDR1 is GEAIGNYY and CDR2 is EKD in the germline V gene. This specimen comes from a study of gamma-delta T cells after stem cell transplantation. TCRdb reanalyzed the RT-PCR reads using CATT. The data contain a few thousand delta-chain clones, less than 4% of them singletons.

This clonotype originated in a human donor. It is not recorded whose cells these are; they may come from a transplant donor. Specimen: gamma-delta T cells. The chain links TRDV2 to TRDJ1; 8 bases are shared with TRDD3. The CDR3 spells CACDTLGDPHADKLIF. CDR3 bases: TGTGCCTGTGACACCTTGGGGGATCCCCACGCAGATAAACTCATCTTT.